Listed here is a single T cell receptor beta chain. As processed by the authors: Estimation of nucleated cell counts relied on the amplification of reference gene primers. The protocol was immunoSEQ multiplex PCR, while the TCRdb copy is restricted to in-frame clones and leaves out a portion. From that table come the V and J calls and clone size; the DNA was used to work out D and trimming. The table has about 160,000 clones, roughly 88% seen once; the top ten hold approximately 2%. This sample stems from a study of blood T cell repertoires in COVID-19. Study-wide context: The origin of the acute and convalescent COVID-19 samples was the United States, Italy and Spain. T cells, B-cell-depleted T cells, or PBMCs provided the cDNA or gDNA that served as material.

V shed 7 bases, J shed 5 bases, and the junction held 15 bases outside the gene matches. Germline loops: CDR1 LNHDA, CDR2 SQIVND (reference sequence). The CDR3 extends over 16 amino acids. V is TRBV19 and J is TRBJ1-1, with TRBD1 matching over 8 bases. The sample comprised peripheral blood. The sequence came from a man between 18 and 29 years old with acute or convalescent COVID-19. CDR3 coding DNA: TGTGCCAGTATTTTAGAGGGTCAGGGGGCTTTTACTGAAGCTTTCTTT. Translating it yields CASILEGQGAFTEAFF.